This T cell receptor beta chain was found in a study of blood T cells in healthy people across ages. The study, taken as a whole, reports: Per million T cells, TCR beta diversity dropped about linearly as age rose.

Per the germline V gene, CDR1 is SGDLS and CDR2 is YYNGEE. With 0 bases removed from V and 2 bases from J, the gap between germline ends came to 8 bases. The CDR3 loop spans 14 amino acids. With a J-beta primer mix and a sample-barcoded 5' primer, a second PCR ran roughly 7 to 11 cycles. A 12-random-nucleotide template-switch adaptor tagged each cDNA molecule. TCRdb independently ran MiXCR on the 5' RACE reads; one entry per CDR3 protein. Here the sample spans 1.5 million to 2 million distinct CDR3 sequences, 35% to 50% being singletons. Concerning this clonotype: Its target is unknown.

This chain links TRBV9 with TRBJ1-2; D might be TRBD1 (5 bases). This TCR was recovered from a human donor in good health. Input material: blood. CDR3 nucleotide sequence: TGTGCCAGCAGCGTAGAAAGGGGAAACTATGGCTACACCTTC. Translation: CASSVERGNYGYTF.